The sequence of this T cell receptor (beta chain) was determined in a study of regulatory T cells in long-lasting Graves disease. The time point is: persistent/refractory GD, antithyroid drugs over 5 years with positive TRAb. RNA from PBMCs was the source of the TCR library. Doctors identified Graves' disease using the American Thyroid Association guidelines. In the case of this clonotype: Its antigen is not known.

Through Arm-PCR of CDR3 regions and iRepertoire HTBI primers, TCR beta libraries were built. Each CDR3 protein gets one entry after TCRdb re-called the multiplex PCR reads with MiXCR. Of roughly 450,000 distinct CDR3 sequences in the sample, 20% to 30% were seen once. With V trimmed by 2 bases and J by 6 bases, 12 bases remained unmatched. CDR1 is MNHEY and CDR2 is SVGEGT in the germline V gene. The CDR3 extends over 18 amino acids. Study-level findings and limits: Persistent disease was characterized by preferential usage of TRBV28, TRBJ1-2 and TRBJ2-5.

The sample here was peripheral blood mononuclear cells (PBMCs), taken when the disease was refractory, from a patient treated with antithyroid drugs. The genes are TRBV6-2 or TRBV6-3 and TRBJ2-7, with 14 bases fitting TRBD2. The TCR sequence derives from a female donor with Graves disease. The CDR3 DNA reads TGTGCCAGCAGTTACCCCAACCGGGGACTAGCGGGAGTTGGCGAGCAGTACTTC. Translating gives CASSYPNRGLAGVGEQYF.